What follows is one T cell receptor (beta chain) and its context. The data originate from a study of blood T cell repertoires in COVID-19. Whole-study context: The samples span acute and convalescent COVID-19 from the United States, Italy and Spain. Sources were T cells, B-cell-depleted T cells, or PBMCs; the material itself was cDNA or gDNA.

CDR3 length: 14 amino acids. The V and J ends lost 2 bases and 1 base respectively, with 8 bases between them. As processed by the authors: Cell counts per sample came from amplifying reference gene primers. Sequencing used immunoSEQ multiplex PCR; TCRdb keeps in-frame clones, though not all of them. Clone size and V and J calls were adopted from that table, with D and trimming inferred from the DNA. The sample holds about 130,000 clones; around 70% are singletons and the top ten take more than 5.5%. The material sequenced was peripheral blood. V gene TRBV6-7 combines with J gene TRBJ2-5, with a weak D call TRBD2 (5 bases). TRBV6-7 belongs to the ORF category, with a function that is uncertain. The receptor comes from a man in his sixties with acute or convalescent COVID-19. In DNA form, the CDR3 reads TGTGCCAGCAGTTACCCGAGGGCCCAAGAGACCCAGTACTTC. Residues: CASSYPRAQETQYF.